Listed here are 29 T cell receptor beta chains from one sample, sequenced in a study of T cell changes during pregnancy in multiple sclerosis. Profiling relied on immunoSEQ multiplex PCR, and the TCRdb table lists in-frame clones only, not all of them. The sample holds around 79,000 clones, about 93% seen once. The source material was CD4+ T cells from peripheral blood mononuclear cells, sampled in the second trimester of pregnancy. Source of these receptors: a female donor with multiple sclerosis, enrolled in a pregnancy study.

This clone has just one count. This chain connects TRBV18 to TRBJ2-1; TRBD2 matches at 14 bases. The CDR3 runs 17 residues. Germline V gene sequence: CDR1 KGHSH, CDR2 LQKENI. V dropped 3 bases and J dropped 6; count of bases not matched to a gene: 7. CDR3 residues: CASSPSTSGRVSNEQFF. The CDR3 DNA follows: TGTGCCAGCTCACCGTCGACTAGCGGGAGGGTTAGCAATGAGCAGTTCTTC.

The rearrangement uses TRBV27 and TRBJ1-1, with D perhaps matching TRBD1 (6 bases). Trimming cost V 5 bases and J 7 bases, with 20 bases left between them. The CDR3 runs 15 residues. Germline V gene data show CDR1 as MNHEY and CDR2 as SMNVEV (reference sequence). The CDR3, as DNA: TGTGCCAGCAGTCCTCGTGGAGGGGGGGGAAGTGAAGCTTTCTTT. It yields the protein CASSPRGGGGSEAFF.

V is TRBV13 and J is TRBJ2-5; 8 bases match TRBD1. The ends lost 2 bases at V and 5 bases at J; junction bases unmatched: 16. The CDR3 covers 18 residues. Germline V gene lookup returns CDR1 PRHDT and CDR2 FYEKMQ (reference sequence). This CDR3 reads CASSLYLRGRGGLETQYF. CDR3 DNA sequence: TGTGCCAGCAGCTTATACCTCAGGGGGCGCGGAGGTTTGGAGACCCAGTACTTC.

Within the sample, this clone is medium-sized. The chain recombines TRBV5-6 with TRBJ1-1, with TRBD1 matching 7 bases. This CDR3 is built from 13 residues. The V and J ends lost 4 bases and 8 bases, in that order; junction bases with no gene match: 8. Per the germline V gene, CDR1 is SGHDT and CDR2 is YYEEEE. The CDR3 spells CASSPSDREEAFF. The CDR3, as DNA: TGTGCCAGCAGCCCCTCCGACAGGGAAGAAGCTTTCTTT.

The table lists this clone with a count of one. The genes are TRBV2 and TRBJ1-5; 10 bases agree with TRBD1. The CDR3 loop spans 18 amino acids. Germline V gives CDR1 SNHLY, CDR2 FYNNEI. Trimming at V came to 0 bases and at J to 2 bases, leaving 7 bases not matched to a gene. DNA of the CDR3: TGTGCCAGCAGTGAAGCGCTTGGGGGGACAGGGGGCAATCAGCCCCAGCATTTT. As protein: CASSEALGGTGGNQPQHF.

This chain joins TRBV4-3 and TRBJ2-1, with 9 nucleotides matching TRBD2. CDR3 length: 17 amino acids. V shed 0 bases, J shed 6 bases, and the junction held 9 bases outside the gene matches. From germline, CDR1 is LGHNA and CDR2 YSLEER. CDR3 loop: CASSQDTSAGGGNEQFF. CDR3 nucleotides: TGCGCCAGCAGCCAAGACACATCAGCGGGGGGTGGCAATGAGCAGTTCTTC.

The chain combines TRBV6-5 with TRBJ2-7; D unclear. Germline V gene data show CDR1 as MNHEY and CDR2 as SVGAGI. V shed 5 bases and J shed 0 bases, with 11 bases lying between them. This CDR3 region has 14 residues. Here the CDR3 reads CASSGTHTSYEQYF. The CDR3 DNA reads TGTGCCAGCAGTGGTACTCATACCTCCTACGAGCAGTACTTC.

This chain uses TRBV19 with TRBJ1-2; 10 nucleotides agree with TRBD1. Germline V CDR1 and CDR2: LNHDA, SQIVND (reference sequence). V dropped 8 bases and J dropped 7; count of bases not matched to a gene: 7. This CDR3 region has 13 residues. This CDR3 reads CASGIGTGVGYTF. The CDR3 DNA reads as TGTGCCAGTGGCATCGGGACAGGGGTTGGCTACACCTTC.

The gene calls are TRBV12-5 and TRBJ1-1, with D possibly matching TRBD1 (5 bases). The V gene's germline CDR1 is LGHNT and CDR2 FRNRAP. Trimming removed 1 base from V and 3 bases from J, with 6 bases in between. This CDR3 is 13 amino acids long. The CDR3 sequence is CASGLGGDTEAFF. Written as DNA, the CDR3 is TGTGCTAGTGGTTTGGGGGGGGACACTGAAGCTTTCTTT.

The chain carries TRBV20-1 and TRBJ2-3; D not certain. This CDR3 has 11 residues. The V gene lost 4 bases and the J gene lost 2 bases, with 4 bases spanning the gap. Germline CDR1 DFQATT, CDR2 SNEGSKA (reference sequence). CDR3 protein: CSAIITDTQYF. The CDR3 DNA sequence: TGCAGTGCTATAATCACAGATACGCAGTATTTT.

V and J are TRBV4-1 and TRBJ2-1, with 8 bases that match TRBD1. The CDR3 totals 16 residues. Germline V gene lookup returns CDR1 MGHRA and CDR2 YSYEKL. V shed 3 bases, J shed 8 bases, and the junction held 12 bases outside the gene matches. Written as DNA, the CDR3 is TGCGCCAGCAGCCATGTTTATAGCAGGGGGCAGGATGAGCAGTTCTTC. Its protein is CASSHVYSRGQDEQFF.

The V gene is TRBV6-5, the J gene TRBJ2-7, with 14 nucleotides matching TRBD2. Per the germline V gene, CDR1 is MNHEY and CDR2 is SVGAGI. With V trimmed by 2 bases and J by 4 bases, 4 bases remained unmatched. This CDR3 comprises 16 residues. The CDR3 nucleotides read TGTGCCAGCAGTTACACCGGACTAGCGGGAGGATACGAGCAGTACTTC. The encoded protein is CASSYTGLAGGYEQYF.

A single count supports this clone. This chain connects TRBV28 to TRBJ2-1; possible D gene TRBD2, 6 bases. There are 15 residues in the CDR3. Looked up from germline, CDR1 is MDHEN and CDR2 is SYDVKM. Trimming left V 6 bases short and J 2 bases short, with 14 bases between. The CDR3 DNA sequence: TGTGCCAGCAGCCACGGAGGGACCCCCTACAATGAGCAGTTCTTC. Its translation is CASSHGGTPYNEQFF.

The J gene is TRBJ2-4, the V gene TRBV19, with TRBD2 as a possible D gene (5 bases). The germline CDR1 and CDR2 sequences are LNHDA and SQIVND (reference sequence). The CDR3 consists of 20 residues. Trimming removed 6 bases from V and 1 base from J, with 28 bases in between. The CDR3 DNA follows: TGTGCCAGTAGACCGCCTTTTTTGGGAGTAAAGGGAAAGGCCAAAAACATTCAGTACTTC. Its translation is CASRPPFLGVKGKAKNIQYF.

In its sample, this clone was seen once. The chain links TRBV19 to TRBJ1-4, with D tentatively TRBD1 (5 bases). Germline CDR1 LNHDA, CDR2 SQIVND (reference sequence). V was shortened by 7 bases and J by 0 bases, with 15 bases between the two germline ends. CDR3 size: 16 residues. DNA for the CDR3: TGTGCCAGTACGGGGAGGGAAGGGGCAACTAATGAAAAACTGTTTTTT. As protein: CASTGREGATNEKLFF.

J is TRBJ2-7 and V is TRBV7-6; TRBD1 matches at 12 bases. The CDR3 contains 16 residues. CDR1 is SGHVS, CDR2 FNYEAQ, per germline. With 4 bases clipped from V and 4 bases from J, the junction kept 8 bases outside the gene matches. The CDR3 protein is CASSSLEGQGAYEQYF. For the CDR3, the DNA is TGTGCCAGCAGCTCACTTGAGGGACAGGGGGCGTACGAGCAGTACTTC.

The chain links TRBV7-9 to TRBJ2-7, with 10 bases matching TRBD2. Trimming at V came to 5 bases and at J to 0 bases, leaving 4 bases not matched to a gene. Germline assignment: CDR1 SEHNR and CDR2 FQNEAQ (reference sequence). CDR3 length: 15 amino acids. In nucleotides, the CDR3 is TGTGCCAGCAGCCGTAGCGGGAGGAGCTCCTACGAGCAGTACTTC. Translation gives CASSRSGRSSYEQYF. Full variable domain (remainder filled in from reference TRBV7-9 and TRBJ2-7): DTGVSQNPRHKITKRGQNVTFRCDPISEHNRLYWYRQTLGQGPEFLTYFQNEAQLEKSRLLSDRFSAERPKGSFSTLEIQRTEQGDSAMYLCASSRSGRSSYEQYFGPGTRLTVT.

The chain employs TRBV2 and TRBJ2-5; 9 nucleotides match TRBD2. Trimming at V came to 4 bases and at J to 1 base, leaving 4 bases not matched to a gene. The CDR3 length is 15 residues. Germline CDR1 and CDR2: SNHLY and FYNNEI. CDR3 loop: CASSGVAGAQETQYF. The CDR3 coding sequence is TGTGCCAGCAGTGGGGTAGCGGGAGCCCAAGAGACCCAGTACTTC.

The rearrangement links TRBV28 to TRBJ1-2; 7 positions agree with TRBD1. Germline assignment: CDR1 MDHEN and CDR2 SYDVKM. The V segment lost 6 bases and the J segment 4 bases; nucleotides outside the gene matches: 11. This CDR3 has 15 amino acids. In DNA, the CDR3 is TGTGCCAGCAGCTATACCGGGACAGAGATCTATGGCTACACCTTC. Its translation is CASSYTGTEIYGYTF.

The rearrangement links TRBV7-3 to TRBJ1-1; D is undetermined. CDR1 SGHTA and CDR2 FQGTGA come from the germline V gene. The germline V and J ends were trimmed by 5 bases and 1 base, with 8 bases remaining between them. The CDR3 is 13 amino acids. Here the CDR3 reads CASSQGGNTEAFF. The CDR3 nucleotides are TGTGCCAGCAGCCAAGGCGGGAACACTGAAGCTTTCTTT.

The CDR3 spells CASSDLSSGHYEQYF. The CDR3 region has the DNA TGTGCCAGCAGTGACCTTTCTAGCGGACACTACGAGCAGTACTTC. V is TRBV6-1 and J is TRBJ2-7; 7 nucleotides line up with TRBD2. This CDR3 has 15 residues. V gave up 3 bases and J gave up 3 bases; unmatched junction bases: 8. Germline loops: CDR1 MNHNS, CDR2 SASEGT.

The chain joins TRBV19 to TRBJ1-2, with 8 bases fitting TRBD1. This CDR3 is 13 amino acids long. Germline CDR1 LNHDA, CDR2 SQIVND (reference sequence). J gave up 3 bases and V 6 bases, and 3 bases lay outside the gene matches. The CDR3 spells CASRKTGDYGYTF. Written as DNA, the CDR3 is TGTGCCAGTAGGAAGACAGGGGACTATGGCTACACCTTC.

V is TRBV19 and J is TRBJ1-1; unclear D gene. V shed 6 bases and J shed 1 base, with 18 bases lying between them. Germline V gene data show CDR1 as LNHDA and CDR2 as SQIVND (reference sequence). CDR3 length: 16 residues. CDR3 sequence reads: CASSFGSFVGNTEAFF. DNA of the CDR3: TGTGCCAGTAGCTTCGGGTCTTTTGTGGGGAACACTGAAGCTTTCTTT.

This sequence joins TRBV7-2 and TRBJ2-7; 12 bases are shared with TRBD2. The CDR3 totals 15 residues. Germline V gene lookup returns CDR1 SGHTA and CDR2 FQGNSA. With V trimmed by 4 bases and J by 2 bases, 3 bases remained unmatched. The CDR3 protein is CASSSGLAGPYEQYF. CDR3 sequence (DNA): TGTGCCAGCAGCTCGGGACTAGCGGGTCCCTACGAGCAGTACTTC.

The V gene is TRBV5-6, the J gene TRBJ1-2, with 8 positions matching TRBD1. This CDR3 has 15 residues. The V gene end was trimmed by 4 bases and the J gene end by 8 bases; junction bases not matched to a gene: 13. The germline CDR1 and CDR2 sequences are SGHDT and YYEEEE. The CDR3 coding sequence is TGTGCCAGCAGCCCCCGATTGACAGGGGTAAAGGGCTACACCTTC. This translates into CASSPRLTGVKGYTF.

The rearrangement joins TRBV19 to TRBJ2-2; D gene ambiguous. Germline CDR1 is LNHDA and CDR2 is SQIVND (reference sequence). This CDR3 comprises 15 residues. V was pared by 2 bases and J by 3 bases, with 10 bases between. The CDR3 loop reads CASSIFLSDTGELFF. The CDR3 DNA reads as TGTGCCAGTAGTATATTCCTCTCAGACACCGGGGAGCTGTTTTTT.

The count of this clone is one. The V gene is TRBV30, the J gene TRBJ2-2; perhaps TRBD1 as D (6 bases). Trimming removed 3 bases at V and 7 bases at J, with 12 bases between. The germline gives CDR1 GTSNPN, CDR2 SVGIG (reference sequence). The CDR3 runs to 13 residues. The CDR3 nucleotides are TGTGCCTGGAGCGGCCAGGGGATCGGGGAGCTGTTTTTT. It is translated as CAWSGQGIGELFF.

The V call is TRBV6-1, the J call TRBJ2-2; D perhaps matches TRBD2 (6 bases). V shed 6 bases and J shed 4 bases, with 12 bases lying between them. Germline loops: CDR1 MNHNS, CDR2 SASEGT. This CDR3 contains 14 residues. CDR3 nucleotide sequence: TGTGCCAGCAGCGGGAGACAGAGCACCGGGGAGCTGTTTTTT. Amino acid sequence: CASSGRQSTGELFF.

The gene calls are TRBV18 and TRBJ1-5; D may be TRBD1 (5 bases). Germline CDR1 KGHSH, CDR2 LQKENI. This CDR3 comprises 17 residues. With 2 bases removed from V and 5 bases from J, the gap between germline ends came to 19 bases. The CDR3: CASSPREVGVFDQPQHF. The CDR3 DNA reads as TGTGCCAGCTCACCAAGGGAGGTAGGGGTTTTTGATCAGCCCCAGCATTTT. The full variable domain, completed using reference TRBV18 and TRBJ1-5, is NAGVMQNPRHLVRRRGQEARLRCSPMKGHSHVYWYRQLPEEGLKFMVYLQKENIIDESGMPKERFSAEFPKEGPSILRIQQVVRGDSAAYFCASSPREVGVFDQPQHFGDGTRLSIL.